The TCR beta chain described here comes from a study of identical twins. Germline V gene data show CDR1 as SGHTA and CDR2 as FQGNSA. The CDR3 runs 13 residues. With 4 bases clipped from V and 10 bases from J, the junction kept 6 bases outside the gene matches. This clonotype was counted many times. The cDNA had a unique molecular identifier and a template-switch universal primer site. TCRdb re-called the 5' RACE reads with MiXCR, one entry per CDR3 protein. The sample has 500,000 or so distinct CDR3 sequences; approximately 14% are singletons. The sample also formed part of further work on yellow fever vaccine responses in identical twins. That investigation notes: Twins reportedly mounted vaccine T cell responses that seemed partly convergent, partly personalized.

The sample was CD4+ T cells sorted from blood. This TCR was sampled from a woman aged 18 to 35 in good health. The gene calls are TRBV7-2 and TRBJ2-1, with 8 bases aligning to TRBD1. The CDR3 region is CASSSTYRGEQFF. In DNA, the CDR3 is TGTGCCAGCAGCTCCACATACAGGGGGGAGCAGTTCTTC.